This T cell receptor beta chain was sequenced during a study of blood T cell repertoires in COVID-19. V shed 6 bases and J 5 bases; nucleotides not matched to a gene: 3. The CDR3 is 13 residues long. CDR1 is SGHVS, CDR2 FQNEAQ, per germline. In the authors' methods: Cell counts per sample came from amplifying reference gene primers. Data came from immunoSEQ multiplex PCR; TCRdb stores just in-frame clones and leaves some out. That table supplies the V and J calls and clone size; D and trimming were determined from the DNA. The sample includes over 45,000 clones, more than 85% of them seen just once. Sequenced input: peripheral blood. The chain joins TRBV7-8 to TRBJ2-7, with 11 bases aligning to TRBD1. The receptor comes from a man older than 75 in a cohort sampled during active COVID-19. CDR3 loop: CASSWGQGDEQYF. The CDR3 coding sequence is TGTGCCAGCAGTTGGGGACAGGGGGACGAGCAGTACTTC.